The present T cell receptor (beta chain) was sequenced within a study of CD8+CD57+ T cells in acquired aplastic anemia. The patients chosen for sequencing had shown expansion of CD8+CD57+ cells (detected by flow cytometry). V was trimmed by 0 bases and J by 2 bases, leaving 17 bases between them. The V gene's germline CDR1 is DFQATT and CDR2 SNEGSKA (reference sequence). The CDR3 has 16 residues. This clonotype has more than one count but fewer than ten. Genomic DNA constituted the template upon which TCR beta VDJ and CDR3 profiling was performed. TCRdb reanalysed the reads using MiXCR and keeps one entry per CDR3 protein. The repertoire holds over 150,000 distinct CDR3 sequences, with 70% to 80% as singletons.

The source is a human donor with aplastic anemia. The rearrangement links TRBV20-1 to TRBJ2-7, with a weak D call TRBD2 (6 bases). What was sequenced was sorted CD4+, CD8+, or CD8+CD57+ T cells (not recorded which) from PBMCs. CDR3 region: CSARDYGGNTTYEQYF. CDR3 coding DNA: TGCAGTGCTAGAGATTATGGGGGGAACACTACCTACGAGCAGTACTTC.